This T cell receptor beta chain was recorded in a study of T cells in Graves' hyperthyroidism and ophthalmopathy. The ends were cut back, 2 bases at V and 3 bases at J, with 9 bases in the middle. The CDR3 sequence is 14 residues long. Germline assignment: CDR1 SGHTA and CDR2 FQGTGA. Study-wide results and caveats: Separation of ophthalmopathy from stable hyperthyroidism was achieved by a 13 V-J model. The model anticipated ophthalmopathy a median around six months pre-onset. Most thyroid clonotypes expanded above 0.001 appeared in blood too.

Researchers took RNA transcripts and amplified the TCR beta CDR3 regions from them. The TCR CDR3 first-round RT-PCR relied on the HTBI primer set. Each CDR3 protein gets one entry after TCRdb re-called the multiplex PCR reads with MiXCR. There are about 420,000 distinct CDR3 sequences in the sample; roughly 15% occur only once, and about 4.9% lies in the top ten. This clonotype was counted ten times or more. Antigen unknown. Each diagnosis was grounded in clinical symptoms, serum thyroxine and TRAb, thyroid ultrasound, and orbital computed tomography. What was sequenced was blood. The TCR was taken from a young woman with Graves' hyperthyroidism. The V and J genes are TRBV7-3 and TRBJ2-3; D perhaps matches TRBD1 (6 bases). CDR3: CASSLDRSTDTQYF. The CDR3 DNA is TGTGCCAGCAGCTTAGACAGGTCTACAGATACGCAGTATTTT. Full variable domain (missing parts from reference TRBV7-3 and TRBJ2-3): GAGVSQTPSNKVTEKGKYVELRCDPISGHTALYWYRQSLGQGPEFLIYFQGTGAADDSGLPNDRFFAVRPEGSVSTLKIQRTERGDSAVYLCASSLDRSTDTQYFGPGTRLTVL.